This T cell receptor (beta chain) was sequenced for a study of T cells in Graves' hyperthyroidism and ophthalmopathy. It was considered stable Graves' hyperthyroidism when ophthalmopathy did not progress within 18 months. Overall study findings and caveats: Blood also showed most of the thyroid clonotypes that were expanded above 0.001.

This clonotype was seen a handful of times. Antigen unknown. Researchers amplified the TCR beta CDR3 regions from RNA transcripts. Primed by the HTBI set, a first-round RT-PCR was run on the TCR CDR3. TCRdb processed the multiplex PCR reads anew with MiXCR; each CDR3 protein has one entry. The sample shows around 420,000 distinct CDR3 sequences, 15% to 19% of them seen only once. The receptor was isolated from a woman younger than 30 with Graves' hyperthyroidism. Sequencing was performed on blood.

CDR3 loop: CSARDGTGANVLTF. CDR3 DNA sequence: TGCAGTGCTAGAGACGGAACTGGGGCCAACGTCCTGACTTTC. The rearrangement uses TRBV20-1 and TRBJ2-6, with D hard to call. V was clipped by 0 bases and J by 2 bases, with 5 bases between them. The CDR3 spans 14 residues. Germline V CDR1 and CDR2: DFQATT, SNEGSKA (reference sequence).